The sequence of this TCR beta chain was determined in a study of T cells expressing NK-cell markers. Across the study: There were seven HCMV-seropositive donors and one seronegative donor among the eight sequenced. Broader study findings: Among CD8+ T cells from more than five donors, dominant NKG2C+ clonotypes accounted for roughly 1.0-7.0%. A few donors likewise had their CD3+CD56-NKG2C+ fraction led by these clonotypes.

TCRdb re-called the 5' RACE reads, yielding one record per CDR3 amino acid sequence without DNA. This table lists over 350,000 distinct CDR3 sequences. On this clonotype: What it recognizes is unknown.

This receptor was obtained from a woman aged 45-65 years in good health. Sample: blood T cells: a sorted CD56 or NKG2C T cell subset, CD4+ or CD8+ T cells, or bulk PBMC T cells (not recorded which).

CDR3 region: CASSPRRNEQFF. The V call is TRBV16, the J call TRBJ2-1; TCRdb designates TRBD1, a call that cannot be tested without DNA. This CDR3 has 12 residues. Per germline, CDR1 KGHSY and CDR2 FQNENV.